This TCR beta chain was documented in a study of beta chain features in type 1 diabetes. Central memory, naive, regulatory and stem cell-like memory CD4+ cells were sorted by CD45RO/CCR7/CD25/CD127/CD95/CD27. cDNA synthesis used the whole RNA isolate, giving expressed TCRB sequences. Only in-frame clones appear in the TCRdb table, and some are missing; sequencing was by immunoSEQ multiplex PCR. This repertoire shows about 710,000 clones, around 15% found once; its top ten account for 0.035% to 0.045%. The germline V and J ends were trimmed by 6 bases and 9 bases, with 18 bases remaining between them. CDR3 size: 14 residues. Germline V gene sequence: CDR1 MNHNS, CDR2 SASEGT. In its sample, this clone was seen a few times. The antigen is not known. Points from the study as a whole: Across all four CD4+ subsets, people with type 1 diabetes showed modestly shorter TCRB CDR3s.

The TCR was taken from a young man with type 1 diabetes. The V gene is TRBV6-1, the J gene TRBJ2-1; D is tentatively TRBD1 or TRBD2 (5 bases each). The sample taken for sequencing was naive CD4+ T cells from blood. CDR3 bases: TGTGCCAGCAGATGGGGACGGGCTGAGGGTGAGCAGTTCTTC. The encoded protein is CASRWGRAEGEQFF.